This T cell receptor (beta chain) was documented in a study of Ad26.COV2.S vaccination and SARS-CoV-2 variants. Study-wide context: The donor belonged to the COV1001 Ad26.COV2.S trial arm. Overall study results and limits: Vaccine and placebo groups showed comparable non-spike TCR breadth.

The table came from immunoSEQ multiplex PCR; TCRdb's copy has only in-frame clones and leaves some out. Here the sample spans hundreds of thousands of clones, 89% being singletons. A note on this clone: Its antigen is unknown.

Germline values: CDR1 MDHEN, CDR2 SYDVKM. V was clipped by 7 bases and J by 4 bases, with 7 bases between them. This CDR3 contains 11 residues. Treatment indicated: around 19 received Ad26.COV2.S at low or high dose, single or two shots; about 5 received placebo; per-sample allocation not given. Sampling took place 63 days after the first vaccine or placebo injection. Whoever gave the sample was an adult aged 18-55 years in Boston. V and J are TRBV28 and TRBJ1-1; maybe TRBD1 (5 bases). The source material was peripheral blood, sampled in a trial of Ad26.COV2.S vaccine versus placebo. The TCR was taken from a person aged 18 to 59 who received the Ad26.COV2.S COVID-19 vaccine or a placebo. The CDR3 reads CASMGVTEAFF. The CDR3 bases are TGTGCCAGCATGGGGGTCACTGAAGCTTTCTTT.